This T cell receptor beta chain was sequenced in a study of early T cells in non-severe SARS-CoV-2 infection. The germline gives CDR1 SNHLY, CDR2 FYNNEI. The CDR3 extends over 15 amino acids. V was clipped by 4 bases and J by 1 base, with 10 bases between them. TCRdb reprocessed the 5' RACE reads via MiXCR and lists one record per CDR3 protein. Seen here are under 40,000 distinct CDR3 sequences, approximately 6.1% observed once, and the top ten hold 4.8%. This clonotype was picked up many times. The chain couples TRBV2 to TRBJ2-2; no clear D gene. Source material: whole blood. The clonotype comes from an adult who was a healthcare worker with PCR-confirmed SARS-CoV-2 infection or an uninfected control (not recorded which). The DNA of the CDR3 is TGTGCCAGCAGTGTCCGAGGAGTGAACACCGGGGAGCTGTTTTTT. Protein: CASSVRGVNTGELFF.